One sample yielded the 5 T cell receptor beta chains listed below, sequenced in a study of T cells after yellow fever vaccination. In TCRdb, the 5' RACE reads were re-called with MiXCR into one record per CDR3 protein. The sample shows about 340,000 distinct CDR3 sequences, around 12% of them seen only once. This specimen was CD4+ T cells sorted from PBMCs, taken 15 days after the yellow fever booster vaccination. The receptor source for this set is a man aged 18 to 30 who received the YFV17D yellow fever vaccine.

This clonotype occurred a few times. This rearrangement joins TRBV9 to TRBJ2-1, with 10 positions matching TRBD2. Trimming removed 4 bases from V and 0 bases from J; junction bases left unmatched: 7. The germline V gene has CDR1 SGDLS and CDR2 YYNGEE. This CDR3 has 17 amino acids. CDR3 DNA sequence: TGTGCCAGCAGCCACCGACTAGCGGGCAGCTCCTACAATGAGCAGTTCTTC. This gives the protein CASSHRLAGSSYNEQFF.

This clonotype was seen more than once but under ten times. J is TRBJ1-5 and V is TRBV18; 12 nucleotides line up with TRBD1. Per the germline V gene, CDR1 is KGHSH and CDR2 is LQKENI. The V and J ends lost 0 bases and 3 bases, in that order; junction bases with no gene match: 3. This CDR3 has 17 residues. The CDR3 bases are TGTGCCAGCTCACCACCGGGACAGGGGGCTGACAATCAGCCCCAGCATTTT. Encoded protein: CASSPPGQGADNQPQHF.

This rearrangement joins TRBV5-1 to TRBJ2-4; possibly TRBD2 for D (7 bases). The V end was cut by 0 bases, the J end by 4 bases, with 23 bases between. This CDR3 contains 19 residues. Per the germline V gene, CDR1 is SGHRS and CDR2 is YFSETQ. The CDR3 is CASSLGEFGGGMSKNIQYF. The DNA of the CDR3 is TGCGCCAGCAGCTTGGGAGAGTTCGGCGGGGGCATGTCAAAAAACATTCAGTACTTC.

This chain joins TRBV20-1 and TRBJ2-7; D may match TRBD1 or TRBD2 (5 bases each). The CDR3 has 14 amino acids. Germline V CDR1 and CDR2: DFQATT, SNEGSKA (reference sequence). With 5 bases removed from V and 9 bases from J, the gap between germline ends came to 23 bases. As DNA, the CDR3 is TGCAGTGCTTACGCCTCCATGGGACCCCCCGGGCAGTACGTC. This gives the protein CSAYASMGPPGQYV.

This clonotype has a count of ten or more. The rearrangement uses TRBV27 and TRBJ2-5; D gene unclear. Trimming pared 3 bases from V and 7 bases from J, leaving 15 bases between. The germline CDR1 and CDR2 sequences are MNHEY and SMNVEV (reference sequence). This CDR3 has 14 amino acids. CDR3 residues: CASSFGAAMGTQYF. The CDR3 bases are TGTGCCAGCAGTTTTGGAGCAGCCATGGGGACCCAGTACTTC.